This T cell receptor (beta chain) was sequenced during a study of shared clonotypes between healthy human individuals. CDR1 is SGHDN, CDR2 FVKESK, per germline. The CDR3 consists of 14 residues. V shed 1 base and J shed 5 bases, with 9 bases lying between them. At deep level, the assay was performed. Here immunoSEQ multiplex PCR was the method, and the copy in TCRdb shows in-frame clones only, minus some. The data show about 690,000 clones, 90% seen once. The sequence was collected from a man aged 18-30 years in good health. Some clones in this sample may be carry-over from other donors' samples. Sequenced sample: memory CD8+ T cells from PBMCs. Subset specified: CD45RO+ cells pooled with CCR7-negative TemRA cells. V and J are TRBV14 and TRBJ2-1; D is unresolved. This chain's CDR3 is CASSQVMVNNEQFF. The CDR3 nucleotides read TGTGCCAGCAGCCAAGTAATGGTAAACAATGAGCAGTTCTTC.